A selection of T cell receptor beta chains follows, all from one sample in a study of blood T cell repertoires in COVID-19. Only in-frame clones appear in the TCRdb table, and some are missing; sequencing was by immunoSEQ multiplex PCR. Of a few hundred thousand clones in the sample, around nine tenths were seen once. Sequencing was performed on peripheral blood. Receptors were obtained from a woman between 25 and 40 years old with COVID-19, enrolled during active disease. CDR3s include the opening cysteine and the closing phenylalanine or tryptophan. The order of the fields is clone size, V gene, J gene, CDR3 length, D gene, CDR3 protein, CDR3 DNA. A D gene is named only where the DNA matches it firmly. Clone size is not always given. Where it is, it says once, few, many or a class for expanded clones.

.	TRBV6-1	TRBJ2-7	12	.	CASSEGDYEQYF	TGTGCCAGCAGTGAAGGAGACTACGAGCAGTACTTC
once	TRBV10-2	TRBJ1-2	13	TRBD1	CASRGQGSSGGTF	TGCGCCAGCAGAGGACAGGGCTCATCAGGGGGCACCTTC
.	TRBV10-3	TRBJ1-1	13	.	CAISAGAGTEAFF	TGTGCCATCAGTGCAGGGGCAGGTACTGAAGCTTTCTTT
.	TRBV5-1	TRBJ2-5	19	.	CASSSTLGSFAPSRETQYF	TGCGCCAGCAGCTCCACCTTAGGTAGTTTTGCGCCTAGCAGGGAGACCCAGTACTTC
.	TRBV7-8	TRBJ1-3	15	.	CASSPNRGSGNTIYF	TGTGCCAGCAGCCCGAACAGAGGGTCCGGAAACACCATATATTTT
few	TRBV27	TRBJ1-6	14	TRBD1	CASSYQGANSPLHF	TGTGCCAGCAGCTATCAGGGGGCCAATTCACCCCTCCACTTT
.	TRBV5-4	TRBJ1-1	14	.	CASRAGFRNTEAFF	TGTGCCAGCAGGGCCGGGTTTCGGAACACTGAAGCTTTCTTT
.	TRBV6-6	TRBJ2-2	14	.	CASFRGARSGELFF	TGTGCCAGCTTTAGAGGTGCGAGGTCCGGGGAGCTGTTTTTT
.	TRBV6-5	TRBJ1-4	15	.	CASSHPGGTNEKLFF	TGTGCCAGCAGCCATCCCGGGGGAACTAATGAAAAACTGTTTTTT
once	TRBV7-6	TRBJ2-1	16	TRBD2	CASSSRGGSSYNEQFF	TGTGCCAGCAGCTCGCGGGGGGGCAGTTCCTACAATGAGCAGTTCTTC
.	TRBV19	TRBJ2-1	14	TRBD2	CASSISPGGNEQFF	TGTGCCAGTAGTATTAGCCCGGGGGGCAATGAGCAGTTCTTC
.	TRBV27	TRBJ1-5	14	.	CASGGGAGNQPQHF	TGTGCCAGCGGTGGGGGGGCGGGCAATCAGCCCCAGCATTTT
.	TRBV5-5	TRBJ2-3	15	.	CASSPPGALRDTQYF	TGTGCCAGCAGCCCCCCTGGGGCGTTGAGAGATACGCAGTATTTT
.	TRBV7-2	TRBJ1-5	14	.	CASSRDTTYQPQHF	TGTGCCAGCAGCCGGGACACTACTTACCAGCCCCAGCATTTT
.	TRBV9	TRBJ2-3	17	TRBD2	CASSFLSGGAIGDTQYF	TGTGCCAGCAGCTTCCTTTCCGGGGGGGCCATTGGAGATACGCAGTATTTT
.	TRBV18	TRBJ1-4	14	.	CASSPGSGNEKLFF	TGTGCCAGCTCACCAGGCAGCGGTAATGAAAAACTGTTTTTT
.	TRBV7-9	TRBJ2-1	15	TRBD2	CASSLGLAGGNEQFF	TGTGCCAGCAGCTTAGGACTAGCGGGGGGGAATGAGCAGTTCTTC
.	TRBV5-1	TRBJ1-2	12	.	CASSFQRGGYTF	TGCGCCAGCAGCTTCCAGCGGGGGGGCTACACCTTC
.	TRBV3-1/TRBV3-2	TRBJ1-4	15	.	CASSPREGRNEKLFF	TGTGCCAGCAGCCCGCGGGAGGGTCGTAATGAAAAACTGTTTTTT
few	TRBV4-1	TRBJ2-7	13	TRBD1	CASSRRTGDEQYF	TGCGCCAGCAGCCGTCGGACAGGGGACGAGCAGTACTTC
.	TRBV28	TRBJ2-3	15	TRBD2	CASSFIGTSMDTQYF	TGTGCCAGCAGTTTTATAGGGACTAGCATGGATACGCAGTATTTT
.	TRBV3-1/TRBV3-2	TRBJ1-1	12	.	CASSHVSAEAFF	TGTGCCAGCAGCCATGTATCAGCTGAAGCTTTCTTT
.	TRBV28	TRBJ1-4	15	TRBD1	CASSYYGTANEKLFF	TGTGCCAGCAGTTACTACGGGACAGCTAATGAAAAACTGTTTTTT
.	TRBV27	TRBJ1-1	13	.	CASSKQENTEAFF	TGTGCCAGCAGTAAGCAAGAGAACACTGAAGCTTTCTTT
.	TRBV12-5	TRBJ1-3	16	TRBD1	CASGFSGGNSGNTIYF	TGTGCTAGTGGTTTTTCAGGGGGCAACTCTGGAAACACCATATATTTT
.	TRBV18	TRBJ1-1	15	TRBD1	CASSPDRGTTTEAFF	TGTGCCAGCTCACCGGACAGGGGAACGACCACTGAAGCTTTCTTT
.	TRBV5-6	TRBJ1-6	15	TRBD1	CASSLTGGYNSPLHF	TGTGCCAGCAGCTTGACAGGGGGATATAATTCACCCCTCCACTTT
.	TRBV5-6	TRBJ2-7	15	TRBD1	CASSLVTGGSYEQYF	TGTGCCAGCAGCTTGGTGACAGGGGGATCCTACGAGCAGTACTTC
.	TRBV14	TRBJ1-4	16	.	CASSQPSKGCRWKLFF	TGTGCCAGCAGCCAACCCTCCAAGGGGTGCCGGTGGAAACTGTTTTTT